This T cell receptor beta chain comes out of a study of T cell repertoires in cytomegalovirus infection. For the study at large: Indications of both CMV infection and matching HLA type were provided by public TCR beta signatures. Findings of the study overall: Clonotype analysis showed dominance of the ex vivo response by HLA-C-restricted CMV-specific TCR beta clonotypes. Pooled public TCR beta family frequency picked out CMV carriers with the relevant HLA.

The CDR3 has 14 amino acids. Germline CDR1 and CDR2: DFQATT and SNEGSKA (reference sequence). V gave up 0 bases and J gave up 8 bases; unmatched junction bases: 6. Regarding this clonotype: Its antigen is still unknown.

TCRdb fed the reads into MiXCR, producing one record per CDR3 protein. Among about 150,000 distinct CDR3 sequences listed, around 20% were seen once. The sample was PBMCs. The V gene is TRBV20-1, the J gene TRBJ2-1, with 8 bases identical to TRBD2. This clonotype was obtained from a human donor in good health (CMV status not recorded). Some clones in this sample may be carry-over from other donors' samples. CDR3 protein: CSAREDGRADEQFF. The CDR3 DNA sequence: TGCAGTGCTAGAGAGGACGGGAGGGCTGATGAGCAGTTCTTC.